The present T cell receptor beta chain was sequenced within a study of T cell changes during pregnancy in multiple sclerosis. This clone was seen only once. This CDR3 is built from 17 residues. With 5 bases removed from V and 0 bases from J, the gap between germline ends came to 14 bases. CDR1 is MDHEN and CDR2 is SYDVKM in the germline V gene. Using immunoSEQ multiplex PCR, the repertoire was profiled, and TCRdb retains in-frame clones only, with some absent. The repertoire includes 95,000 to 100,000 clones, around 90% of them detected once, and about 2.9% sits in the top ten. This material consisted of peripheral blood, taken in the second trimester of pregnancy. This chain connects TRBV28 to TRBJ2-6; D gene unclear. This TCR was recovered from a female donor with multiple sclerosis, enrolled in a pregnancy study. For the CDR3, the DNA is TGTGCCAGCAGTCTGAACCGACAAGTCTCTGGGGCCAACGTCCTGACTTTC. Translation gives CASSLNRQVSGANVLTF.